The sequence of this T cell receptor (beta chain) was determined in a study of shared clonotypes between healthy human individuals (TCRdb year 2020). About the study as a whole: The cohort comprised a couple of women and three men aged 18 to 49 years. To increase sequencing depth and limit assay-specific biases, different laboratories used diverse techniques to prepare libraries and sequence TCR repertoires. Leukapheresis yielded between about 0.9 and 9 billion PBMCs per donor. For each donor, three plates each were used for CD4 naive and CD4 memory, two plates were used for CD8 naive, and one plate was used for CD8 memory. To estimate repertoire size and how much clonotype sharing occurs between individuals, the study deeply sequenced the blood TCR repertoires of several healthy adults. Summary of the overall study and its limitations: Because the study included only a small number of donors, the genetic and exposure-history diversity represented was limited. Compared with non-shared clonotypes, clonotypes shared by all four sorted-subset donors had higher generation probabilities. Pairwise subsampling led to the expectation that sequencing depth would affect the degree of clonotype sharing among donors. Larger estimated clonotype richness was generally found for naive subsets than for memory subsets. About 5% of naive CD4, around 3.6% of naive CD8, around 2.3% of memory CD4, and 0.4% of memory CD8 clonotypes were shared across several donors. Even with the large sequencing depth, rarefaction of the sorted-subset datasets indicated that sequencing was incomplete. Only blood was sampled, and tissue TCR repertoires likely differ from those in blood.

Healthy HIV-negative adults with no recently reported acute infections or vaccinations were included as donors. Every donor was a Caucasian adult living in Nashville, Tennessee, USA. CD4+ T cells were enriched by magnetic negative selection, after which naive cells were positively selected on CD45RA and the negative fraction was taken as the memory subset. Blood was collected by leukapheresis, and PBMCs were isolated by Ficoll-Histopaque density gradient centrifugation and then cryopreserved in liquid nitrogen vapor phase. Purity and quantity of every magnetically sorted T cell population were checked by analytical flow cytometry. Genomic DNA was isolated from every sorted fraction and measured by UV absorbance on a Nanodrop 2000c. Using the deep immunoSEQ assay, TCR CDR3 regions were amplified from genomic DNA by multiplex PCR. For each cell subset, the extracted genomic DNA was distributed evenly across all wells of several immunoSEQ 96-well plates, and each plate served as one replicate. For sorted subsets, each replicate PCR was loaded with roughly 200 ng genomic DNA, equivalent to about 33,000 T cell genomes. Purified libraries were quantified with a Qubit 3.0 fluorometer, sized on a Bioanalyzer 2100, and re-quantified with the KAPA Library Quantification kit. Every immunoSEQ 96-well plate was sequenced on a dedicated single-read 150-cycle Illumina NextSeq 550 flow cell. For the original study's pipeline: Because the immunoSEQ output included only junctional sequences and no quality scores, the filtering could not be the same as the filtering used for full-length reads. To assign V/J genes and CDR3, sequences were annotated using PyIR, a Python wrapper for IgBLAST v1.9, with IMGT germline references. Reads were filtered out if the reads had weak V/J assignments (E-value above 1e-6), no CDR3, stop codons, out-of-frame junctions, or ambiguous translated residues. V3J clonotypes were defined as sequences sharing an identical inferred V gene, J gene, and CDR3 amino acid sequence. Percentage overlap between repertoires was computed as shared unique clonotypes divided by the size of the smaller repertoire. Richness of each repertoire was evaluated using RTK rarefaction, the Chao1 estimator, and Recon v2.1 estimates of unobserved clonotypes. For all TCRbeta clonotypes obtained by the gDNA method from a few donors, generation probabilities were computed with OLGA. Held by TCRdb, this immuneACCESS table contains in-frame sequences only and omits some clones. Under half of the omission traces to an unresolved V gene where checked; the cause of the rest is unknown. V, J and clone size were drawn from that table, and D and trimming were deduced from the DNA. This sample gives roughly 2.6 million clones in total; roughly nine tenths of them show up just once. The ten largest clones take up 0.14% of the sample.

Ends trimmed: V by 6 bases, J by 7 bases; bases unmatched to a gene: 4. As encoded in the germline V gene, CDR1 is MDHEN while CDR2 is SYDVKM. The cysteine opens and the phenylalanine closes a CDR3 of 12 amino acids. The only DNA kept is the CDR3, 36 bases in frame from the first base. As for this clone: Its antigen has not been determined. Per-base qualities were not stored, and no clone one base away is much larger.

The V gene is TRBV28 and the J gene is TRBJ1-2, and 8 bases in between align with TRBD1. The sample was naive CD4+ T cells sorted from blood. The sample's cell subset or site label, decoded: CD45RA+ positively selected. The sequence was collected from a man younger than 35 in good health. The CDR3 is CASRLTGGGYTF. The sequence in DNA is TGTGCCAGCAGGCTCACAGGGGGTGGCTACACCTTC.